The 20 T cell receptor beta chains in this list originate from one sample, sequenced in a study of T cell responses to AZD1222 COVID-19 vaccine. Sequencing used immunoSEQ multiplex PCR; TCRdb keeps in-frame clones, though not all of them. The sample lists about 140,000 clones; approximately 90% were seen once. Sequencing was performed on peripheral blood, taken on day 0 of AZD1222 vaccination. Receptors originate from an adult in good health.

The CDR3 loop reads CASSLELIDRGSEAFF. DNA for the CDR3: TGTGCCAGCAGCTTAGAATTGATTGACAGAGGCAGTGAAGCTTTCTTT. J is TRBJ1-1 and V is TRBV7-9, with a tentative D call TRBD1 (5 bases). V lost 1 base, J lost 7 bases, and 19 bases lay in between. Germline V gene lookup returns CDR1 SEHNR and CDR2 FQNEAQ (reference sequence). The CDR3 is 16 residues long.

The chain joins TRBV6-4 to TRBJ1-1; D might be TRBD1 (5 bases). The CDR3 is made up of 13 amino acids. CDR1 and CDR2 from the germline V gene are MRHNA and SNTAGT. V was clipped by 4 bases and J by 6 bases, with 12 bases between them. Written as DNA, the CDR3 is TGTGCCAGCAGTGCTACAGGTTCTTCTGAAGCTTTCTTT. Its protein product is CASSATGSSEAFF.

This sequence joins TRBV18 and TRBJ1-2; TRBD1 aligns across 7 bases. This CDR3 is built from 14 residues. J gave up 2 bases and V 4 bases, and 4 bases lay outside the gene matches. CDR1 KGHSH and CDR2 LQKENI come from the germline V gene. CDR3 amino acids: CASSLPGQNYGYTF. In nucleotides, the CDR3 is TGTGCCAGCTCACTTCCGGGACAGAACTATGGCTACACCTTC.

Turning to this clone: As the CDR3 is not closed by the conserved phenylalanine or tryptophan, this likely results from a read error. No DNA is shown, since the ends of the CDR3 on it are uncertain; the CDR3 is the one TCRdb lists. This CDR3 is CASSEPKEDPGL. This rearrangement joins TRBV6-1 to TRBJ1-2. Per germline, CDR1 MNHNS and CDR2 SASEGT. The CDR3 is 12 residues long, counting both termini.

The chain has TRBV11-3 and TRBJ2-1; TRBD2 aligns across 12 bases. The germline gives CDR1 SGHNT, CDR2 YENEEA. The CDR3 covers 15 residues. The J segment lost 9 bases and the V segment lost 6 bases, leaving 9 bases of the junction unmatched. CDR3 in DNA: TGTGCCAGCAGTGTAGGGACTAGCGGGCGGATTGAGCAGTTCTTC. It is translated as CASSVGTSGRIEQFF.

The chain has TRBV19 and TRBJ1-5; D call uncertain. The CDR3 consists of 14 residues. Deletions cut 3 bases from V and 1 base from J, with 7 bases between. Per germline, CDR1 LNHDA and CDR2 SQIVND (reference sequence). CDR3 amino acids: CASSILGSNQPQHF. The CDR3 bases are TGTGCCAGTAGTATCCTGGGGAGCAATCAGCCCCAGCATTTT.

This clone was seen just once. This chain links TRBV6-5 with TRBJ2-1, with D possibly called TRBD1 or TRBD2 (5 bases each). The CDR3 length is 14 residues. Trimming cost V 7 bases and J 8 bases, with 18 bases left between them. CDR1 and CDR2 (germline): MNHEY, SVGAGI. For the CDR3, the DNA is TGTGCCAGCAAACCGGGACCCAGCGGTCATGAGCAGTTCTTC. Translating it yields CASKPGPSGHEQFF.

A word on this clone: Other DNA sequences in the same sample also yield this CDR3. The chain combines TRBV2 with TRBJ2-7; D gene unclear. This CDR3 contains 13 residues. Between the trimmed V and J ends, which lost 5 bases and 7 bases, there was a span of 15 bases. Germline CDR1 reads SNHLY; CDR2 reads FYNNEI. The CDR3 DNA is TGTGCCAGCAGTTACGATAATCTTTATGAGCAGTACTTC. Translating it yields CASSYDNLYEQYF.

The chain links TRBV11-2 to TRBJ2-7; no reliable D call. Germline lookup yields CDR1 SGHAT and CDR2 FQNNGV. The CDR3 sequence is 15 residues long. Between the trimmed V and J ends, which lost 5 bases and 2 bases, there was a span of 16 bases. CDR3 bases: TGTGCCAGCAGCCCCGGTGGAGCTTTGACCTACGAGCAGTACTTC. This sequence encodes CASSPGGALTYEQYF.

The rearrangement joins TRBV24-1 to TRBJ2-1; 7 bases agree with TRBD1. CDR1 KGHDR and CDR2 SFDVKD come from the germline V gene. V lost 2 bases to trimming and J lost 0 bases; unmatched junction nucleotides: 6. The CDR3 has 17 residues. CDR3 bases: TGTGCCACCAGTGATTGGACAGGTTCAAGCTCCTACAATGAGCAGTTCTTC. It is translated as CATSDWTGSSSYNEQFF.

The rearrangement links TRBV19 to TRBJ2-7; D tentatively reads TRBD1 or TRBD2 (5 bases each). Trimming pared 3 bases from V and 5 bases from J, leaving 8 bases between. Per germline, CDR1 LNHDA and CDR2 SQIVND (reference sequence). The CDR3 runs 12 residues. CDR3: CASSIMGDEQYF. DNA for the CDR3: TGTGCCAGTAGTATTATGGGGGACGAGCAGTACTTC.

V gene TRBV11-1 combines with J gene TRBJ2-1; 7 bases fit TRBD1. This CDR3 has 15 amino acids. CDR1 and CDR2 (germline): SGHAT, FQDESV (reference sequence). The junction had 18 bases not matched to a gene; V was cut back by 10 bases and J by 9 bases. This chain's CDR3 is CATTQRTGLGSEQFF. The CDR3 DNA sequence: TGTGCCACCACCCAAAGGACAGGATTGGGCAGTGAGCAGTTCTTC.

In its sample, this clone was seen a few times. This rearrangement joins TRBV18 to TRBJ1-2; D is unclear. The ends were cut back, 3 bases at V and 2 bases at J, with 7 bases in the middle. Looked up from germline, CDR1 is KGHSH and CDR2 is LQKENI. The CDR3 has 13 residues. CDR3 DNA sequence: TGTGCCAGCTCACCTGGAGCAAACTATGGCTACACCTTC. This encodes CASSPGANYGYTF. Complete variable domain (other parts from reference TRBV18 and TRBJ1-2): NAGVMQNPRHLVRRRGQEARLRCSPMKGHSHVYWYRQLPEEGLKFMVYLQKENIIDESGMPKERFSAEFPKEGPSILRIQQVVRGDSAAYFCASSPGANYGYTFGSGTRLTVV.

The J gene is TRBJ1-1, the V gene TRBV21-1. TRBV21-1 has pseudogene status. The CDR3 has 17 amino acids. The CDR3 spells CASSKVAGSNSGTEAFF. The CDR3 DNA sequence: TGTGCCAGCAGCAAAGTGGCAGGGAGTAACTCGGGCACTGAAGCTTTCTTT.

The chain combines TRBV12-3 or TRBV12-4 with TRBJ1-1; no firm D call. The germline V and J ends were trimmed by 4 bases and 7 bases, with 10 bases remaining between them. CDR3 length: 12 residues. CDR3 nucleotide sequence: TGTGCCAGCAGTTCAGTTCCGGGTGAAGCTTTCTTT. Protein sequence: CASSSVPGEAFF.

The chain employs TRBV30 and TRBJ2-2; TRBD1 might be the D (5 bases). The CDR3 covers 15 residues. Between the trimmed V and J ends, which lost 0 bases and 1 base, there was a span of 9 bases. Per the germline V gene, CDR1 is GTSNPN and CDR2 is SVGIG (reference sequence). In nucleotides, the CDR3 is TGTGCCTGGAGTGTAGCCAGGGTGAACACCGGGGAGCTGTTTTTT. Protein: CAWSVARVNTGELFF.

The CDR3 coding sequence is TGTGCCAGCAGCCAAGAAGCGTTTGGGTCCTACGAGCAGTACTTC. Translation gives CASSQEAFGSYEQYF. The chain uses TRBV14 and TRBJ2-7; D remains ambiguous. The CDR3 runs to 15 residues. The V end was cut by 0 bases, the J end by 1 base, with 10 bases between. Germline-derived CDR1 and CDR2 are SGHDN and FVKESK.

This clone occurred once. This sequence joins TRBV28 and TRBJ1-2; D gene ambiguous. This CDR3 has 13 amino acids. Germline V gives CDR1 MDHEN, CDR2 SYDVKM. With 2 bases removed from V and 6 bases from J, the gap between germline ends came to 10 bases. The CDR3 DNA is TGTGCCAGCAGTTTAGGTGGTTTTAATGGCTACACCTTC. Protein sequence: CASSLGGFNGYTF.

This chain connects TRBV4-2 to TRBJ2-3; D may be TRBD2 (7 bases). Trimming pared 0 bases from V and 2 bases from J, leaving 15 bases between. CDR1 and CDR2 (germline): LGHNA, YNFKEQ. This CDR3 region has 17 residues. The DNA for the CDR3 is TGTGCCAGCAGCCAAGAAGGGGGGGACCCCGTCACAGATACGCAGTATTTT. Its translation: CASSQEGGDPVTDTQYF.

The rearrangement uses TRBV5-1 and TRBJ2-7; maybe TRBD1 (6 bases). Trimming pared 0 bases from V and 6 bases from J, leaving 10 bases between. The CDR3 extends over 13 amino acids. From germline, CDR1 is SGHRS and CDR2 YFSETQ. This chain's CDR3 is CASSLDGDTEQYF. The CDR3, as DNA: TGCGCCAGCAGCTTGGATGGGGACACCGAGCAGTACTTC.